The entry that follows covers one TCR beta chain sequence. What it binds is unknown. A much larger clone is a single base away; this may be a read error. CDR3 length equals 12 residues. Deletions cut 6 bases from V and 8 bases from J, with 16 bases between. Germline lookup yields CDR1 DFQATT and CDR2 SNEGSKA (reference sequence). The data belong to a study of tumor and adjacent non-tumor tissue in lung cancer. The study, taken as a whole, reports: Tumor repertoires had a smaller top 100 clone share than normal lung.

The template was RNA from unsorted bulk tissue. Three rounds of nested PCR, following a modified ARM-PCR protocol, produced the TCRbeta library. TCRdb redid the calling of the multiplex PCR reads with MiXCR, one entry per CDR3 protein. This sample yields around 79,000 distinct CDR3 sequences, of which over 60% are seen a single time; about a tenth belongs to the top ten. The sample consisted of lung tumor tissue. The clonotype comes from a woman aged 40 to 49 with non-small cell lung cancer. The rearrangement links TRBV20-1 to TRBJ1-2; D remains ambiguous. CDR3 sequence reads: CSANSESKGYTF. The CDR3 DNA reads TGCAGTGCCAACAGCGAAAGCAAGGGCTACACCTTC.